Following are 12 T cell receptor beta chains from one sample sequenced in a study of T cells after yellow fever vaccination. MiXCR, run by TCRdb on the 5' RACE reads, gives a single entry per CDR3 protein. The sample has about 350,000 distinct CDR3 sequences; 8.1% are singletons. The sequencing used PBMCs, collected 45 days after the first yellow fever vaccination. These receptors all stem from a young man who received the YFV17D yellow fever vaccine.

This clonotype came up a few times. The chain's CDR3 is CASSQVWFPGNTIYF. CDR3 bases: TGCGCCAGCAGCCAAGTCTGGTTCCCTGGAAACACCATATATTTT. V and J are TRBV4-3 and TRBJ1-3; no clear D. The CDR3 has 15 residues. CDR1 is LGHNA and CDR2 is YSLEER in the germline V gene. V was cut by 1 base and J by 2 bases, with 9 bases left in between.

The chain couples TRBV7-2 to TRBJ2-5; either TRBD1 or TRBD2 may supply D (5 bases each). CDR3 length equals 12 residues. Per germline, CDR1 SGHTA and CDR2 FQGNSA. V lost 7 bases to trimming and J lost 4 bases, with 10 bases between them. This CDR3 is CASNGGGETQYF. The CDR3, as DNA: TGTGCCAGCAATGGGGGTGGAGAGACCCAGTACTTC. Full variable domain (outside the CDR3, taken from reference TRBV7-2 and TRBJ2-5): GAGVSQSPSNKVTEKGKDVELRCDPISGHTALYWYRQSLGQGLEFLIYFQGNSAPDKSGLPSDRFSAERTGGSVSTLTIQRTQQEDSAVYLCASNGGGETQYFGPGTRLLVL.

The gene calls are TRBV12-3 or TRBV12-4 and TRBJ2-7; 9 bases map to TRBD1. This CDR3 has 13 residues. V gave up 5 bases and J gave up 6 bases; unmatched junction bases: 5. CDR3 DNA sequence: TGTGCCAGCAGTATCTGGACAGGGGCCGAGCAGTACGTC. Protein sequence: CASSIWTGAEQYV.

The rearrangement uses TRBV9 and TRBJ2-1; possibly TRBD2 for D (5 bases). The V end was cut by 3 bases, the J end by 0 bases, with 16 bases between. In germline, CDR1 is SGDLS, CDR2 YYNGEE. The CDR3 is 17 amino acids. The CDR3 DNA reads TGTGCCAGCAGCGCCCGGACTTTGCAGAGCTCCTACAATGAGCAGTTCTTC. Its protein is CASSARTLQSSYNEQFF.

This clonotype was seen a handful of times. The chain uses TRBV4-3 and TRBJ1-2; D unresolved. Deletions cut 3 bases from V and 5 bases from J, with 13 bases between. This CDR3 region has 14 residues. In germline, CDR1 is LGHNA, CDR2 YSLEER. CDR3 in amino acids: CASSQDREPYGYTF. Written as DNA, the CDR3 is TGCGCCAGCAGCCAGGATCGGGAGCCTTATGGCTACACCTTC.

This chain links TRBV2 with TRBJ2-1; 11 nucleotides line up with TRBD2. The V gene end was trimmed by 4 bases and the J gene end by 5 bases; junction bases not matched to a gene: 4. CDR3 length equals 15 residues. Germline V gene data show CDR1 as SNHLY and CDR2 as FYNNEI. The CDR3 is CASSATSGGNNEQFF. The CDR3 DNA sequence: TGTGCCAGCAGTGCAACTAGCGGGGGAAACAATGAGCAGTTCTTC.

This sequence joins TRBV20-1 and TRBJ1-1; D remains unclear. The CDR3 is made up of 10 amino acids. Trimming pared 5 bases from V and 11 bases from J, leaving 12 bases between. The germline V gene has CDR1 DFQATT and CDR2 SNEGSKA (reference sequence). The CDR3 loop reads CSAVQVAAFF. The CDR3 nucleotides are TGCAGTGCTGTACAAGTCGCGGCTTTCTTT.

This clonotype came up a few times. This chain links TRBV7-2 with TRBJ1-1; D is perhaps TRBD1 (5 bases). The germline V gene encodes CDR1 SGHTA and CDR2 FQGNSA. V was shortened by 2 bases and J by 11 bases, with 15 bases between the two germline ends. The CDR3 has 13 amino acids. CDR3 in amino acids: CASSLTGGEPAFF. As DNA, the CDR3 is TGTGCCAGCAGCTTAACTGGGGGAGAACCGGCTTTCTTT. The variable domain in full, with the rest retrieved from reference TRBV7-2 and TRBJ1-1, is GAGVSQSPSNKVTEKGKDVELRCDPISGHTALYWYRQSLGQGLEFLIYFQGNSAPDKSGLPSDRFSAERTGGSVSTLTIQRTQQEDSAVYLCASSLTGGEPAFFGQGTRLTVV.

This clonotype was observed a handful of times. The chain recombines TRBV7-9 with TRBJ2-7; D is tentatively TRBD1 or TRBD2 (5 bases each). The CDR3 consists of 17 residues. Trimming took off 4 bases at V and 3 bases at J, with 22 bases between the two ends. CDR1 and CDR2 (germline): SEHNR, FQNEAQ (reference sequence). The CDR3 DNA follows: TGTGCCAGCAGCTCCACCGGGACCCTGGGGCTGAACTACGAGCAGTACGTC. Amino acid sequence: CASSSTGTLGLNYEQYV.

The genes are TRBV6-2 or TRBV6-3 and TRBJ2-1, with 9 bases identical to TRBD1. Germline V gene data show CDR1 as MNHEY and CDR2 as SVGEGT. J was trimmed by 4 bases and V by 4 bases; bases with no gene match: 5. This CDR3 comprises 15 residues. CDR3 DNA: TGTGCCAGCAGTTCGGACAGGGGCGGATACAATGAGCAGTTCTTC. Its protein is CASSSDRGGYNEQFF.

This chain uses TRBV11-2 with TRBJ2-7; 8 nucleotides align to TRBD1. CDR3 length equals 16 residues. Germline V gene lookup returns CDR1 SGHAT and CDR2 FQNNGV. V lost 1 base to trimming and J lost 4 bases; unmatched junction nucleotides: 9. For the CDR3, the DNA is TGTGCCAGCAGCTTAGCTCCAGGGACAGGTATTTACGAGCAGTACTTC. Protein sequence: CASSLAPGTGIYEQYF. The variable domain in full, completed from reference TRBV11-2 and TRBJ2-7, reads EAGVAQSPRYKIIEKRQSVAFWCNPISGHATLYWYQQILGQGPKLLIQFQNNGVVDDSQLPKDRFSAERLKGVDSTLKIQPAKLEDSAVYLCASSLAPGTGIYEQYFGPGTRLTVT.

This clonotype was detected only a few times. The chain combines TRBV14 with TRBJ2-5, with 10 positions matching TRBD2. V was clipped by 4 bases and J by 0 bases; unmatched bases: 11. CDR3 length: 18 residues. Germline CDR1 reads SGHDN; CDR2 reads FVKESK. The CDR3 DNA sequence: TGTGCCAGCAGCCGAAATGCGCTAGCGGGGGTGTACCAAGAGACCCAGTACTTC. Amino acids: CASSRNALAGVYQETQYF.